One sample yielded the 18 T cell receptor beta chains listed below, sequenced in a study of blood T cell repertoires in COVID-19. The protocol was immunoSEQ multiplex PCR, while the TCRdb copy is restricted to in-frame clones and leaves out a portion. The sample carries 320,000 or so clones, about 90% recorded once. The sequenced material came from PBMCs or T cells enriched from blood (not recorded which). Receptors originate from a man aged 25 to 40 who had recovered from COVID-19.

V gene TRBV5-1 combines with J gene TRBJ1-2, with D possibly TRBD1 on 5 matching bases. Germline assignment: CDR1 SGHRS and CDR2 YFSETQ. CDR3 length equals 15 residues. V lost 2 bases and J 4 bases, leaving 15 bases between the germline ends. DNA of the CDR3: TGCGCCAGCAGCTTAACAGGAAGGAGAAGCTATGGCTACACCTTC. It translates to CASSLTGRRSYGYTF.

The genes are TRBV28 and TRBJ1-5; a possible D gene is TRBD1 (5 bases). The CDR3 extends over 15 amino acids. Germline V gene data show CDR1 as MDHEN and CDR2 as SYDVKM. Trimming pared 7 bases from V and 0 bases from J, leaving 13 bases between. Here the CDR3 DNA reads TGTGCCAGCACCCAAGGGGACTATAGCAATCAGCCCCAGCATTTT. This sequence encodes CASTQGDYSNQPQHF. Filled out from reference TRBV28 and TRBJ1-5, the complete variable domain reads DVKVTQSSRYLVKRTGEKVFLECVQDMDHENMFWYRQDPGLGLRLIYFSYDVKMKEKGDIPEGYSVSREKKERFSLILESASTNQTSMYLCASTQGDYSNQPQHFGDGTRLSIL.

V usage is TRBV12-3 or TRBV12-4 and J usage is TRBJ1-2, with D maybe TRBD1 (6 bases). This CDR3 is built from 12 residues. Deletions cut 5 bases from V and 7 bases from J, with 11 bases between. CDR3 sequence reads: CASSPPQGGYTF. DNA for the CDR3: TGTGCCAGCAGTCCACCACAGGGTGGCTACACCTTC.

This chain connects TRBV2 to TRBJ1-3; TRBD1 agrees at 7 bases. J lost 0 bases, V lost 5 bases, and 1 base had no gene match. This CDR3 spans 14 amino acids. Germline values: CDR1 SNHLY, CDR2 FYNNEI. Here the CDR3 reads CASSSGGSGNTIYF. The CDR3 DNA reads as TGTGCCAGCAGTTCAGGGGGCTCTGGAAACACCATATATTTT.

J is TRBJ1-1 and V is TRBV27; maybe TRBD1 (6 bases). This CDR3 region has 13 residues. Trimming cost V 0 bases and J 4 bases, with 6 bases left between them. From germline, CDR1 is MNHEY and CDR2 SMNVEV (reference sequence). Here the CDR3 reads CASSLSGGTEAFF. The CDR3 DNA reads TGTGCCAGCAGTTTATCAGGGGGCACTGAAGCTTTCTTT.

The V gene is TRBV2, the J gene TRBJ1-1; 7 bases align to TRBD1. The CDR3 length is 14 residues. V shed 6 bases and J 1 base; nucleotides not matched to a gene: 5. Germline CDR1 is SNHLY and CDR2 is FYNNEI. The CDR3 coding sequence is TGTGCCAGCAGATACAGGGGAGGGAACACTGAAGCTTTCTTT. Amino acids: CASRYRGGNTEAFF.

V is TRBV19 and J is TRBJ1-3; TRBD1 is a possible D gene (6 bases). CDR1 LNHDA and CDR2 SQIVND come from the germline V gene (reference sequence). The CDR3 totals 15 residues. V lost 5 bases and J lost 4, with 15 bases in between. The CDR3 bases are TGTGCCAGTAGTGGCACGACAGGCTACGGAAACACCATATATTTT. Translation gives CASSGTTGYGNTIYF.

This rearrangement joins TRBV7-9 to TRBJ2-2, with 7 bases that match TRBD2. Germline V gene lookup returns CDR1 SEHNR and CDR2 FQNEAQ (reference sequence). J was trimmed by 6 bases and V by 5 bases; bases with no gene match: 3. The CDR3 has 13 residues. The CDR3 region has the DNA TGTGCCAGCAGCCGGGGAGGGCCCGGGGAGCTGTTTTTT. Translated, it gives CASSRGGPGELFF.

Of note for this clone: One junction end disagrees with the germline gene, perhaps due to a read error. The CDR3 is CASSLAQGNIGELFF. DNA of the CDR3: TGTGCCAGCAGCTTAGCACAGGGAAACATCGGGGAGCTGTTTTTT. V usage is TRBV11-2 and J usage is TRBJ2-2, with D possibly being TRBD1 (6 bases). The CDR3 loop spans 15 amino acids. Germline assignment: CDR1 SGHAT and CDR2 FQNNGV.

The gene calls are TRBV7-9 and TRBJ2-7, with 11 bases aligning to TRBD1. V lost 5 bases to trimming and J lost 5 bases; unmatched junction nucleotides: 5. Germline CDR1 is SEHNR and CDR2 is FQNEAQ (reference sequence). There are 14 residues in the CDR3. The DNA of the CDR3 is TGTGCCAGCAGCCTGGACAGGGGGCCCCACGAGCAGTACTTC. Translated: CASSLDRGPHEQYF.

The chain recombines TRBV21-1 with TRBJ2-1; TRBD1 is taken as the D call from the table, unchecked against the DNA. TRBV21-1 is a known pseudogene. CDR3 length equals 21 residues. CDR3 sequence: CASSKEWTGKVGNVSYNEQFF. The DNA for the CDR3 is TGTGCCAGCAGCAAAGAATGGACAGGGAAGGTCGGGAATGTTTCGTACAATGAGCAGTTCTTC.

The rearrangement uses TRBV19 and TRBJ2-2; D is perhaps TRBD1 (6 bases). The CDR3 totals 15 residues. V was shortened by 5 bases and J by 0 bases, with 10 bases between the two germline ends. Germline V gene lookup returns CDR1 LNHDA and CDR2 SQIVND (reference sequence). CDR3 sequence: CASSSGQPNTGELFF. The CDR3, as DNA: TGTGCCAGTAGTTCCGGACAGCCGAACACCGGGGAGCTGTTTTTT.

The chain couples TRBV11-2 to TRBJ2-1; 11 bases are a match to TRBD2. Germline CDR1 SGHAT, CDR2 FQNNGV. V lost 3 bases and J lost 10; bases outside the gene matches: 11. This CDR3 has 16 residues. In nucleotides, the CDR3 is TGTGCCAGCAGCTTGGGCGTACTAGCGGGGGCGGAAGAGCAGTTCTTC. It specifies CASSLGVLAGAEEQFF.

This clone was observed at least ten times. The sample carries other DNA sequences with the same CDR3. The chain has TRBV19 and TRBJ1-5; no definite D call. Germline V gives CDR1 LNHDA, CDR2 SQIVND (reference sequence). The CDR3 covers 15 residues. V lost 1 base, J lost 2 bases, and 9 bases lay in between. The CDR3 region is CASSIGRRGNQPQHF. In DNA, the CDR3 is TGTGCCAGTAGTATAGGCAGGCGGGGCAATCAGCCCCAGCATTTT.

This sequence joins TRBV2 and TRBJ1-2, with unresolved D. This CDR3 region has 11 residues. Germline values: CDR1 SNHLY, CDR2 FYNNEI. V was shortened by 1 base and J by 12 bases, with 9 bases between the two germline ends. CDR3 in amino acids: CASSEGALHTF. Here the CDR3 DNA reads TGTGCCAGCAGTGAAGGCGCGCTCCACACCTTC.

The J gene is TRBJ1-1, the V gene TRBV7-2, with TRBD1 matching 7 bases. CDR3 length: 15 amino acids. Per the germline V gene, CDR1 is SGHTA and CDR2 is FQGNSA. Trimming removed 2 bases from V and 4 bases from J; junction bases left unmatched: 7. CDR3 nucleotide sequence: TGTGCCAGCAGCTTAAGAACAGGGGTCGGCACTGAAGCTTTCTTT. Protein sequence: CASSLRTGVGTEAFF.

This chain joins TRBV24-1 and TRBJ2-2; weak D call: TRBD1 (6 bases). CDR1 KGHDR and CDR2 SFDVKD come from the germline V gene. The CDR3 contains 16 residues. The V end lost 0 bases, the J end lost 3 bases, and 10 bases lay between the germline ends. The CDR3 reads CATSDLFRGDTGELFF. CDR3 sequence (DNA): TGTGCCACCAGTGATTTGTTCAGGGGAGACACCGGGGAGCTGTTTTTT.

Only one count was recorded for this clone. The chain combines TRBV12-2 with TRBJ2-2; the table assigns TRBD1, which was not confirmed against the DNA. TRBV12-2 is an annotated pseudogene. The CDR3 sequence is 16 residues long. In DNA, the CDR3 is TGTGCAAGTCGCTCCCGTACAGGGGGCGAAACCGGGGAGCTGTTTTTT. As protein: CASRSRTGGETGELFF.